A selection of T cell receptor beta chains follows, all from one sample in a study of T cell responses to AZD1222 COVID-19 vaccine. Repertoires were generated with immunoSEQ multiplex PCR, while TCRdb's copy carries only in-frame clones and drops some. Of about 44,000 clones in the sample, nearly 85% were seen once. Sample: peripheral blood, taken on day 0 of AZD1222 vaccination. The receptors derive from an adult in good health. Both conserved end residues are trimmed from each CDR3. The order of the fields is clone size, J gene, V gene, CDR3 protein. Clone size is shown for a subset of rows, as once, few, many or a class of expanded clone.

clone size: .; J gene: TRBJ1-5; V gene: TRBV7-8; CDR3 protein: ASSLGAPGQSNQPQH
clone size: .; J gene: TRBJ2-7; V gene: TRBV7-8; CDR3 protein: ASSYNPLYEQY
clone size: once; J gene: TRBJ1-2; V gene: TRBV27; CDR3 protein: ASSLMAENYGYT
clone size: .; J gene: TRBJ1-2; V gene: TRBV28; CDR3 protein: ASSLEAGFYGYT
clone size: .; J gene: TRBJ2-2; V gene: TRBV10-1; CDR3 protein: ASSESEGFSTGELF
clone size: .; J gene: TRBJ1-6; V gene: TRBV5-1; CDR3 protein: ASSLEGQGNSPLH
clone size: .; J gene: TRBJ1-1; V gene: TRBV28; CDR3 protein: ASSSPRGRRNTEAF
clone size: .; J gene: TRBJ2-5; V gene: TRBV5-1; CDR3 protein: ASSLAGGLAQETQY
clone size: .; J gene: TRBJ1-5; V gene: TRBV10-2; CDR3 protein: ASRYNSNQPQH
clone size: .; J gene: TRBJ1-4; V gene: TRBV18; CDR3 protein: ASSRSPPGGSEKLF
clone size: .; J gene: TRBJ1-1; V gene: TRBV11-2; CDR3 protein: ASSPSGQALVAEAF
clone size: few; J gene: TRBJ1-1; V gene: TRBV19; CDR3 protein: ASSIEEGGAF
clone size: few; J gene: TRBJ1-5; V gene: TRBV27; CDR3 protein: ASSLWRVFSNQPQH
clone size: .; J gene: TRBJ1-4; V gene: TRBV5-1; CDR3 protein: ASSMGQGNEKLF
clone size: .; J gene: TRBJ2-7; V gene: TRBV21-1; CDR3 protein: ASSKLGTAYEQY
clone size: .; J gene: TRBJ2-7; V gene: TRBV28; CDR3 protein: ASIRSGASGKTYEQY
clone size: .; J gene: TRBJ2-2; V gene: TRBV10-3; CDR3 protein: AISESEATGELF
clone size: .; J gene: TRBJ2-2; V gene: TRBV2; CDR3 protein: ASSATSGRRIGGELF
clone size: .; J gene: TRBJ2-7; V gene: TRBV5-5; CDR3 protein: ASRPGADRVYEQY
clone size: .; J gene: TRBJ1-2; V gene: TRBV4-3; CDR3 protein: ASSQEWLTGENYGYT
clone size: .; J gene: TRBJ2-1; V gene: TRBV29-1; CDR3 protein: SVQGGSSYNEQF
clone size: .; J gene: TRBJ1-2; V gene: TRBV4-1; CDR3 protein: ASSQQTGPYGYT
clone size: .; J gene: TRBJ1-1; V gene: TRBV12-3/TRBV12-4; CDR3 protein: ASSLGLTEAF
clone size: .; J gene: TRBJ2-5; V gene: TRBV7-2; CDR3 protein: ASSLGGQGQETQY
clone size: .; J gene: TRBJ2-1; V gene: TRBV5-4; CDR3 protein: ASSLGQSYNEQF
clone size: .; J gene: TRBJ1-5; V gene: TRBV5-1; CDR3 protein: ASSLGSDLGEPQH
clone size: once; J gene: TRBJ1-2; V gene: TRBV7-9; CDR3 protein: ASQPGQGVYGYT
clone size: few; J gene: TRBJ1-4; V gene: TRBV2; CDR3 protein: ASRNRVGDEKLF
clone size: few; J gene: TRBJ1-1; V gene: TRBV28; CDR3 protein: ASSLSGALSRKLNTEAF
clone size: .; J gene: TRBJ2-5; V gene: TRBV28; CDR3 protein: ASSVRGAGAYETQY
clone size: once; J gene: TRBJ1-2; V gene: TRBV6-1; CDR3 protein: ASSEVQVYGYT
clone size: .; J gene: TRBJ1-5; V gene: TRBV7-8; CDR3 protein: ASSLGWVSNQPQH
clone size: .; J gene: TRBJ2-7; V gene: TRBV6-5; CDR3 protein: ASSLPPGADEQY
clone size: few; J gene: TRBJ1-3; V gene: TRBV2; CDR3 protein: ASSTTGLTSGNTIY
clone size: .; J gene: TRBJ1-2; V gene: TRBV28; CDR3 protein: ASIQMGREVYGYT
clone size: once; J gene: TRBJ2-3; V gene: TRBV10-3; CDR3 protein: AISVGTGTDTQY
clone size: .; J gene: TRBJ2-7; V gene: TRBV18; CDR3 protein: ASSPPGGEQY
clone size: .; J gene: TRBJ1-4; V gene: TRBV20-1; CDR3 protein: SASDRGGEKLF
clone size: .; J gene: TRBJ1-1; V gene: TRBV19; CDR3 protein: ASSARLNTEAF
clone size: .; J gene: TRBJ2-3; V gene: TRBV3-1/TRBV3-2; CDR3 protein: ASSRGGGIDTQY
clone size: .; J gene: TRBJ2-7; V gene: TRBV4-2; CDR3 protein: ASSQDYGYRGGSYEQY
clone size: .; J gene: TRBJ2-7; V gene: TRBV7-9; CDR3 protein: ASSFDVGEQY
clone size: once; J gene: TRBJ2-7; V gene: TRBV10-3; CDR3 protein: AITSGGTYEQY
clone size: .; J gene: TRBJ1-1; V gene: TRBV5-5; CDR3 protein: ASSFSTLNTEAF
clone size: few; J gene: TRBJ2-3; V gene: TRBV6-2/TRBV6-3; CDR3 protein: ASSYGGTPESDTQY
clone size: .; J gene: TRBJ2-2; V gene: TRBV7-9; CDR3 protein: ASSSGQQNTGELF
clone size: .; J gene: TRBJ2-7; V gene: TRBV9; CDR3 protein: ASSGGTANSYEQY
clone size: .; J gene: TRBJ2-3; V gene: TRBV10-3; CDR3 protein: AISERGLLGTDTQY
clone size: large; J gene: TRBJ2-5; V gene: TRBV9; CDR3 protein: ASSVGASGGTQY
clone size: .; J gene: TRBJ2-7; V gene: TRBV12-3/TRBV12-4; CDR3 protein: ASSLARSSQY
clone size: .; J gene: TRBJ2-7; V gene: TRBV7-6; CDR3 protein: ASSLASGTLYEQY